This passage covers 14 T cell receptor beta chains from one sample sequenced in a study of blood T cell repertoires in COVID-19. TCRdb's copy holds only in-frame clones and misses some; the assay was immunoSEQ multiplex PCR. The sample lists 72,000 or so clones; approximately 85% were seen once. Sequencing was done on a sample of peripheral blood. The receptor set was obtained from a woman older than 75 with active or convalescent COVID-19.

This chain connects TRBV15 to TRBJ2-3; 8 nucleotides agree with TRBD2. The V gene's germline CDR1 is LNHNV and CDR2 YYDKDF (reference sequence). Unmatched junction bases numbered 7, after V lost 0 bases and J lost 2 bases. This CDR3 comprises 17 residues. The CDR3 region has the DNA TGTGCCACCAGCAGAGATAAGGCGGGGGGCGTCACAGATACGCAGTATTTT. It yields the protein CATSRDKAGGVTDTQYF. The complete variable domain, with remaining parts taken from reference TRBV15 and TRBJ2-3, reads DAMVIQNPRYQVTQFGKPVTLSCSQTLNHNVMYWYQQKSSQAPKLLFHYYDKDFNNEADTPDNFQSRRPNTSFCFLDIRSPGLGDTAMYLCATSRDKAGGVTDTQYFGPGTRLTVL.

The chain has TRBV3-1 (or the pseudogene TRBV3-2) and TRBJ1-2; D unresolved. Germline lookup yields CDR1 LGHDT and CDR2 YNNKEL (reference sequence). This CDR3 is 13 amino acids long. V lost 3 bases to trimming and J lost 5 bases, with 10 bases between them. The CDR3 sequence is CASSHTDRYGYTF. The DNA of the CDR3 is TGTGCCAGCAGCCACACAGACCGGTATGGCTACACCTTC.

The chain carries TRBV19 and TRBJ1-5; 7 bases line up with TRBD1. After removal of 4 bases from V and 6 bases from J, the junction contained 12 bases not matched to a gene. The CDR3 is 16 residues long. CDR1 and CDR2 (germline): LNHDA, SQIVND (reference sequence). CDR3 in amino acids: CASSTDYRGAGQPQHF. The CDR3, as DNA: TGTGCCAGTAGTACGGACTACAGGGGCGCGGGTCAGCCCCAGCATTTT. The full variable domain, in which reference TRBV19 and TRBJ1-5 provide the parts outside the CDR3, is DGGITQSPKYLFRKEGQNVTLSCEQNLNHDAMYWYRQDPGQGLRLIYYSQIVNDFQKGDIAEGYSVSREKKESFPLTVTSAQKNPTAFYLCASSTDYRGAGQPQHFGDGTRLSIL.

The chain joins TRBV7-2 to TRBJ2-2, with D unresolved. Germline V gives CDR1 SGHTA, CDR2 FQGNSA. There are 13 residues in the CDR3. The V end was cut by 5 bases, the J end by 3 bases, with 7 bases between. The CDR3 DNA follows: TGTGCCAGCAGCCCGACTTACACCGGGGAGCTGTTTTTT. It yields the protein CASSPTYTGELFF.

The gene calls are TRBV6-5 and TRBJ1-4; 9 nucleotides align to TRBD1. Unmatched junction bases numbered 10, after V lost 7 bases and J lost 7 bases. This CDR3 has 15 amino acids. Germline lookup yields CDR1 MNHEY and CDR2 SVGAGI. As DNA, the CDR3 is TGTGCCAGCATCCTCACAGGGGGCGTTTGTGAAAAACTGTTTTTT. Protein product: CASILTGGVCEKLFF.

In its sample, this clone was seen a few times. The V and J genes are TRBV19 and TRBJ1-2; D is uncertain. This CDR3 is built from 14 residues. Trimming took 8 bases from V and 8 from J, leaving 21 bases between them. Germline CDR1 and CDR2: LNHDA and SQIVND (reference sequence). The CDR3 DNA sequence: TGTGCCAGTGGGGAGACCGGGCCTCCCTACGGCTACACCTTC. It codes for CASGETGPPYGYTF.

The J gene is TRBJ1-2, the V gene TRBV6-5; possible D gene TRBD1, 6 bases. The CDR3 is made up of 13 amino acids. Germline CDR1 MNHEY, CDR2 SVGAGI. Trimming pared 9 bases from V and 2 bases from J, leaving 13 bases between. Here the CDR3 DNA reads TGTGCCAGTCGACAGGCATTAAACTATGGCTACACCTTC. It yields the protein CASRQALNYGYTF.

The V and J genes are TRBV7-2 and TRBJ2-1; a possible D gene is TRBD2 (6 bases). The V end was cut by 3 bases, the J end by 3 bases, with 12 bases between. The germline CDR1 and CDR2 sequences are SGHTA and FQGNSA. The CDR3 totals 15 residues. The CDR3 protein is CASSFDGGIYNEQFF. CDR3 DNA: TGTGCCAGCAGCTTCGACGGGGGAATCTACAATGAGCAGTTCTTC.

This clone has just a few counts. The chain links TRBV7-9 to TRBJ2-2; weak D call: TRBD2 (6 bases). CDR3 length: 14 amino acids. Germline V gene data show CDR1 as SEHNR and CDR2 as FQNEAQ (reference sequence). V shed 4 bases and J shed 6 bases, with 12 bases lying between them. This CDR3 is CASSSVIAAGELFF. The CDR3 DNA reads as TGTGCCAGCAGCTCCGTAATAGCGGCCGGGGAGCTGTTTTTT.

V usage is TRBV6-2 or TRBV6-3 and J usage is TRBJ1-1, with a tentative D call TRBD1 (6 bases). V was pared by 6 bases and J by 0 bases, with 14 bases between. Germline assignment: CDR1 MNHEY and CDR2 SVGEGT. This CDR3 is 15 amino acids long. The CDR3 DNA reads as TGTGCCAGCAGCCTACAGGGATATATGAACACTGAAGCTTTCTTT. This gives the protein CASSLQGYMNTEAFF.

The CDR3 bases are TGTGCCAGTAGTAAGCCAGGACAGACAGGGACCTACCAAGAGACCCAGTACTTC. Translated, it gives CASSKPGQTGTYQETQYF. The genes are TRBV19 and TRBJ2-5; 7 positions agree with TRBD1. This CDR3 has 18 residues. CDR1 LNHDA and CDR2 SQIVND come from the germline V gene (reference sequence). V trimming: 4 bases; J trimming: 0 bases; junction bases outside the gene matches: 14.

The chain carries TRBV7-2 and TRBJ1-2; a weak D match, TRBD1 (5 bases). Trimming took off 1 base at V and 1 base at J, with 13 bases between the two ends. The CDR3 has 16 residues. Germline V gives CDR1 SGHTA, CDR2 FQGNSA. The CDR3 protein is CASSLVVAGHNYGYTF. The CDR3 DNA reads TGTGCCAGCAGCTTAGTGGTAGCAGGACATAACTATGGCTACACCTTC.

The chain's CDR3 is CASSLSGAVYEQYF. CDR3 DNA: TGTGCCAGCAGTTTATCGGGAGCGGTCTACGAGCAGTACTTC. The chain carries TRBV27 and TRBJ2-7, with D perhaps matching TRBD2 (5 bases). Germline V gives CDR1 MNHEY, CDR2 SMNVEV (reference sequence). The length of the CDR3 is 14 residues. V was pared by 0 bases and J by 3 bases, with 9 bases between.

The chain employs TRBV7-2 and TRBJ2-4; TRBD1 matches at 9 bases. The CDR3 is 16 amino acids. The germline V gene has CDR1 SGHTA and CDR2 FQGNSA. V lost 5 bases to trimming and J lost 0 bases; unmatched junction nucleotides: 5. This chain's CDR3 is CASSARDRVAKNIQYF. The CDR3 DNA reads as TGTGCCAGCAGCGCTCGGGACAGGGTAGCCAAAAACATTCAGTACTTC.